What follows are 5 T cell receptor beta chains derived from one specimen sequenced in a study of Graves' ophthalmopathy and Graves' hyperthyroidism. The sequenced template was RNA, covering the TCR beta CDR3 region. Amplification began with first-round RT-PCR using HTBI primers, then second-round multiplex PCR was performed. TCRdb passed the multiplex PCR reads through MiXCR, listing each CDR3 protein once. This table holds over a million distinct CDR3 sequences, about 40% found once. Sequences were obtained from peripheral blood or thyroid tissue (not recorded which). Every receptor here comes from an adult man with Graves' hyperthyroidism.

This clonotype was seen ten or more times. V gene TRBV19 combines with J gene TRBJ1-2; D is uncertain. Trimming cost V 5 bases and J 7 bases, with 17 bases left between them. The CDR3 length is 14 residues. CDR1 is LNHDA, CDR2 SQIVND, per germline (reference sequence). The CDR3 DNA sequence: TGTGCCAGTAGTCCGCGGGCCGCCAGTCCTGGCTACACCTTC. Translating it yields CASSPRAASPGYTF.

The chain recombines TRBV10-1 with TRBJ2-7; D is ambiguous. V lost 3 bases, J lost 2 bases, and 11 bases lay in between. CDR3 size: 14 residues. Germline V lookup: CDR1 WNHNN, CDR2 SYGVQD (reference sequence). DNA for the CDR3: TGCGCCAGCAGTGATAGTCTTTTGACCTACGAGCAGTACTTC. This translates into CASSDSLLTYEQYF.

Remarks on this clonotype: A junction boundary mismatches the germline segment, possibly from a read error. V gene TRBV25-1 combines with J gene TRBJ2-5; 15 bases map to TRBD2. The CDR3 is 17 residues long. CDR1 is MGHDK, CDR2 SYGVNS, per germline. This CDR3 reads CASSDGLPGLAGGPGSF. DNA for the CDR3: TGTGCCAGCAGTGACGGGTTGCCGGGACTAGCGGGGGGCCCAGGGTCCTTC.

This clonotype was seen repeatedly, ten times or more. V is TRBV12-3 or TRBV12-4 and J is TRBJ1-1; 7 positions agree with TRBD1. This CDR3 is 14 amino acids long. Germline trimming cut 7 bases from V and 6 bases from J; bases unmatched to any gene: 11. The CDR3 loop is CASMIIRDSPEAFF. In DNA, the CDR3 is TGTGCCAGCATGATAATCCGGGACAGCCCTGAAGCTTTCTTT.

The rearrangement links TRBV29-1 to TRBJ1-4; 10 positions agree with TRBD1. From germline, CDR1 is SQVTM and CDR2 ANQGSEA. The length of the CDR3 is 13 residues. The J segment lost 8 bases and the V segment lost 7 bases, leaving 7 bases of the junction unmatched. CDR3 coding DNA: TGCAGCGCTGGGACAGGGGTTCGCGAAAAACTGTTTTTT. This sequence encodes CSAGTGVREKLFF.